The 3 T cell receptor beta chains given below trace back to one sample, sequenced in a study of blood T cell repertoires in COVID-19. Data came from immunoSEQ multiplex PCR; TCRdb stores just in-frame clones and leaves some out. The sample shows around 40,000 clones, 86% of them seen only once. Sequencing was done on a sample of peripheral blood. All receptors come from a man between 60 and 70 years old with active COVID-19.

The rearrangement links TRBV13 to TRBJ2-7; 8 bases are shared with TRBD2. The CDR3 consists of 17 residues. With 1 base clipped from V and 2 bases from J, the junction kept 10 bases outside the gene matches. Germline V CDR1 and CDR2: PRHDT, FYEKMQ (reference sequence). The CDR3: CASSLAGPSGPTYEQYF. CDR3 sequence (DNA): TGTGCCAGCAGCTTAGCGGGCCCTAGCGGGCCCACCTACGAGCAGTACTTC.

The rearrangement links TRBV5-3 to TRBJ2-7; 12 nucleotides line up with TRBD2. TRBV5-3 is noted as an ORF with a role that remains uncertain. The V and J ends lost 9 bases and 0 bases, in that order; junction bases with no gene match: 13. The CDR3 loop spans 17 amino acids. CDR3 nucleotides: TGTGCCACTACCCCCGGGACTAGCGGGCCGTCCTCCTACGAGCAGTACTTC. Translated: CATTPGTSGPSSYEQYF.

The gene calls are TRBV30 and TRBJ1-5; D is unclear. Germline values: CDR1 GTSNPN, CDR2 SVGIG (reference sequence). V was cut by 4 bases and J by 2 bases, with 12 bases left in between. CDR3 size: 14 residues. Here the CDR3 reads CAWTRQVGNQPQHF. DNA for the CDR3: TGTGCCTGGACCCGTCAGGTGGGCAATCAGCCCCAGCATTTT.